This record covers a single T cell receptor beta chain. Reverse transcription of about 0.45 to 1 ug RNA was carried out with random hexamers. TCRdb fed the immunoSEQ multiplex PCR reads into MiXCR, producing one record per CDR3 protein. The sample yields roughly 200,000 distinct CDR3 sequences, 85% to 95% seen once. V shed 1 base and J shed 2 bases, with 8 bases lying between them. This CDR3 spans 14 amino acids. Germline CDR1 is MDHEN and CDR2 is SYDVKM. This sample is part of a study of CD8 T cells in Susac syndrome. The TCR sequence derives from a human donor with Susac syndrome. This chain joins TRBV28 and TRBJ1-1, with TRBD1 as a possible D gene (6 bases). Sample: CD4+ T cells from PBMCs. The CDR3: CASSLSGANTEAFF. DNA for the CDR3: TGTGCCAGCAGTTTATCAGGGGCAAACACTGAAGCTTTCTTT.